This T cell receptor beta chain was obtained from a study of T cell responses to AZD1222 COVID-19 vaccine. Study observations and caveats: Increased Spike-specific TCR breadth and depth were observed after two AZD1222 doses.

In the case of this clone: Its antigen is still unknown.

Method: immunoSEQ multiplex PCR; TCRdb's copy keeps in-frame clones and lacks some. The sample lists around 110,000 clones, roughly 88% occurring once. The CDR3 loop spans 12 amino acids. V shed 2 bases and J shed 10 bases, with 8 bases lying between them. Germline CDR1 and CDR2: MRHNA and SNTAGT. Source: peripheral blood, taken on day 0 of AZD1222 vaccination. The origin of this receptor is an adult in good health. This chain uses TRBV6-4 with TRBJ1-4; tentatively, D is TRBD1 (6 bases). The CDR3 DNA reads TGTGCCAGCAGTGACATAGGGGGAAAACTGTTTTTT. This gives the protein CASSDIGGKLFF.